These 12 T cell receptor beta chains were sequenced from one sample in a study of blood T cell repertoires in COVID-19. Some clones are missing from TCRdb's copy, which holds only in-frame ones; the method was immunoSEQ multiplex PCR. Altogether 200,000 to 250,000 clones are present, roughly 87% being singletons, with the ten largest covering 2.5% to 3%. Input material: PBMCs or T cells enriched from blood (not recorded which). Receptors were obtained from a woman between 25 and 40 years old with acute COVID-19.

The chain joins TRBV4-1 to TRBJ1-6, with TRBD1 matching 8 bases. Germline assignment: CDR1 MGHRA and CDR2 YSYEKL. The CDR3 is made up of 17 amino acids. After removal of 3 bases from V and 6 bases from J, the junction contained 10 bases not matched to a gene. The CDR3 coding sequence is TGCGCCAGCAGCCAGGACGGTTCGGGGACAGGTAATTCACCCCTCCACTTT. Translated: CASSQDGSGTGNSPLHF.

Here the CDR3 reads CASSRRGGNYGYTF. In DNA, the CDR3 is TGTGCCAGTAGTCGTCGGGGGGGCAACTATGGCTACACCTTC. The V and J genes are TRBV19 and TRBJ1-2; D perhaps matches TRBD1 (6 bases). CDR1 and CDR2 (germline): LNHDA, SQIVND (reference sequence). The CDR3 totals 14 residues. V lost 5 bases and J 2 bases, leaving 12 bases between the germline ends.

The genes are TRBV19 and TRBJ1-2, with 7 bases identical to TRBD1. V gave up 5 bases and J gave up 6 bases; unmatched junction bases: 6. CDR3 length equals 13 residues. Germline assignment: CDR1 LNHDA and CDR2 SQIVND (reference sequence). The CDR3 sequence is CASSDRGPDGYTF. CDR3 nucleotide sequence: TGTGCCAGTAGTGATAGGGGGCCAGATGGCTACACCTTC. Using reference TRBV19 and TRBJ1-2 for the parts outside the CDR3, the full variable domain is DGGITQSPKYLFRKEGQNVTLSCEQNLNHDAMYWYRQDPGQGLRLIYYSQIVNDFQKGDIAEGYSVSREKKESFPLTVTSAQKNPTAFYLCASSDRGPDGYTFGSGTRLTVV.

The chain uses TRBV27 and TRBJ2-3, with TRBD1 matching 7 bases. Losses at the gene ends were 1 base for V and 1 base for J; bases not matched to a gene: 8. Germline V gives CDR1 MNHEY, CDR2 SMNVEV (reference sequence). This CDR3 region has 17 residues. The CDR3 DNA reads as TGTGCCAGCAGTTTATTTTTACAGGGGATTGGCACAGATACGCAGTATTTT. It is translated as CASSLFLQGIGTDTQYF.

The chain links TRBV5-1 to TRBJ2-1; 9 bases map to TRBD1. Germline-derived CDR1 and CDR2 are SGHRS and YFSETQ. The ends lost 4 bases at V and 4 bases at J; junction bases unmatched: 3. The CDR3 spans 14 residues. CDR3 sequence reads: CASSLGQGYNEQFF. CDR3 DNA: TGCGCCAGCAGCCTGGGACAGGGATACAATGAGCAGTTCTTC.

A single count supports this clone. V usage is TRBV11-2 and J usage is TRBJ1-3; D gene ambiguous. The CDR3 runs to 14 residues. The germline gives CDR1 SGHAT, CDR2 FQNNGV. Trimming stripped 1 base from V and 1 base from J, with 5 bases between. In DNA form, the CDR3 reads TGTGCCAGCAGCTTAGGACTATCTGGAAACACCATATATTTT. It yields the protein CASSLGLSGNTIYF.

This clone has just a few counts. The chain has TRBV27 and TRBJ1-1, with 8 bases lining up with TRBD1. The CDR3 consists of 13 residues. V lost 5 bases to trimming and J lost 4 bases; unmatched junction nucleotides: 3. CDR1 and CDR2 (germline): MNHEY, SMNVEV (reference sequence). The DNA of the CDR3 is TGTGCCAGCAGTCCCGACAGGGGCACTGAAGCTTTCTTT. This translates into CASSPDRGTEAFF.

The table lists this clone with a few counts. The chain combines TRBV14 with TRBJ1-2, with unresolved D. In germline, CDR1 is SGHDN, CDR2 FVKESK. There are 13 residues in the CDR3. With 1 base removed from V and 5 bases from J, the gap between germline ends came to 8 bases. CDR3 DNA: TGTGCCAGCAGCCAAGTTGAGAGATATGGCTACACCTTC. It encodes CASSQVERYGYTF.

This clone was recorded once. CDR3 in amino acids: CASSLSRVQNEQFF. DNA of the CDR3: TGTGCCAGCAGTTTATCGAGGGTGCAGAATGAGCAGTTCTTC. The chain combines TRBV27 with TRBJ2-1, with a possible D match to TRBD2 (5 bases). CDR1 MNHEY and CDR2 SMNVEV come from the germline V gene (reference sequence). The CDR3 extends over 14 amino acids. With 0 bases removed from V and 7 bases from J, the gap between germline ends came to 10 bases.

This clone showed up just once. J is TRBJ2-1 and V is TRBV4-1, with TRBD1 matching 9 bases. Per the germline V gene, CDR1 is MGHRA and CDR2 is YSYEKL. V was pared by 6 bases and J by 7 bases, with 7 bases of the junction left unmatched. The CDR3 sequence is 14 residues long. The CDR3 protein is CASSRDRVKNEQFF. The CDR3 DNA sequence: TGCGCCAGCAGTAGGGACAGGGTCAAAAATGAGCAGTTCTTC.

This clone came up once. The rearrangement joins TRBV12-3 or TRBV12-4 to TRBJ1-1, with D possibly TRBD1 on 6 matching bases. The length of the CDR3 is 13 residues. V was cut by 7 bases and J by 4 bases, with 13 bases left in between. This chain's CDR3 is CASTPPGVTEAFF. The CDR3, as DNA: TGTGCCAGCACTCCCCCAGGGGTCACTGAAGCTTTCTTT.

CDR3 loop: CASSLGPGDHEQYF. CDR3 sequence (DNA): TGTGCCAGCAGCCTTGGACCGGGGGACCACGAGCAGTACTTC. The chain joins TRBV11-3 to TRBJ2-7; possibly TRBD2 for D (6 bases). The V and J ends lost 5 bases and 5 bases respectively, with 16 bases between them. This CDR3 region has 14 residues. Germline CDR1 and CDR2: SGHNT and YENEEA.